Shown below are 8 T cell receptor beta chains from a single sample sequenced in a study of early T cells in non-severe SARS-CoV-2 infection. TCRdb re-called the 5' RACE reads through MiXCR, storing one row per CDR3 protein. The table shows roughly 90,000 distinct CDR3 sequences, with about 15% occurring only once. Material for sequencing was whole blood. The source of these receptors is an adult who was a healthcare worker with PCR-confirmed SARS-CoV-2 infection or an uninfected control (not recorded which).

This clonotype was picked up a small number of times. This chain joins TRBV6-5 and TRBJ2-7; 10 nucleotides line up with TRBD1. The length of the CDR3 is 17 residues. The germline CDR1 and CDR2 sequences are MNHEY and SVGAGI. Germline trimming cut 0 bases from V and 4 bases from J; bases unmatched to any gene: 9. CDR3 nucleotides: TGTGCCAGCAGTTACTCCGGGACAGGGGTTAGGGGTTACGAGCAGTACTTC. Protein product: CASSYSGTGVRGYEQYF.

The chain has TRBV7-2 and TRBJ1-2; D call uncertain. This CDR3 comprises 15 residues. Looked up from germline, CDR1 is SGHTA and CDR2 is FQGNSA. The germline V and J ends were trimmed by 5 bases and 3 bases, with 16 bases remaining between them. The CDR3 protein is CASSQRITDYYGYTF. CDR3 DNA: TGTGCCAGCAGCCAAAGAATTACAGATTACTATGGCTACACCTTC.

This clonotype was seen more than once but under ten times. The V and J genes are TRBV11-2 and TRBJ2-5; TRBD2 aligns across 9 bases. CDR1 and CDR2 (germline): SGHAT, FQNNGV. The CDR3 consists of 15 residues. V trimming: 5 bases; J trimming: 5 bases; junction bases outside the gene matches: 9. CDR3 DNA sequence: TGTGCCAGCAGCCCAGCTGGCGGGGGGGCGGAGACCCAGTACTTC. Translated, it gives CASSPAGGGAETQYF.

The rearrangement joins TRBV6-1 to TRBJ2-4, with 9 positions matching TRBD2. Germline CDR1 and CDR2: MNHNS and SASEGT. This CDR3 comprises 14 residues. Trimming took 1 base from V and 9 from J; bases not matched to a gene: 4. The CDR3 bases are TGTGCCAGCAGTGAAGTTAGCGGGGGAGGCATTCAGTACTTC. Translation: CASSEVSGGGIQYF.

This clonotype showed up just a few times. This chain uses TRBV30 with TRBJ1-1; maybe TRBD1 (6 bases). V gave up 8 bases and J gave up 4 bases, with 11 bases separating them. CDR1 and CDR2 (germline): GTSNPN, SVGIG (reference sequence). This CDR3 contains 11 residues. DNA of the CDR3: TGTGCCGGGACCAGGGGCACTGAAGCTTTCTTT. This translates into CAGTRGTEAFF.

This clonotype was seen repeatedly, ten times or more. The genes are TRBV7-9 and TRBJ1-6; no clear D gene. The CDR3 contains 12 residues. The V gene lost 2 bases and the J gene lost 10 bases, with 6 bases spanning the gap. Germline CDR1 is SEHNR and CDR2 is FQNEAQ (reference sequence). CDR3 loop: CASSLTGSPLHF. The CDR3 bases are TGTGCCAGCAGCTTAACGGGGTCACCCCTCCACTTT.

The chain couples TRBV4-2 to TRBJ1-1; possibly TRBD1 for D (5 bases). V lost 1 base, J lost 0 bases, and 9 bases lay in between. CDR3 length equals 15 residues. Per germline, CDR1 LGHNA and CDR2 YNFKEQ. The CDR3 coding sequence is TGTGCCAGCAGCCAAGTTGGACAACTGAACACTGAAGCTTTCTTT. Its protein is CASSQVGQLNTEAFF.

This clonotype was observed once. The chain uses TRBV7-2 and TRBJ2-7, with 10 positions matching TRBD2. Germline V gene lookup returns CDR1 SGHTA and CDR2 FQGNSA. The CDR3 runs to 16 residues. V lost 0 bases and J lost 2; bases outside the gene matches: 4. This chain's CDR3 is CASSLATSGGAYEQYF. CDR3 DNA: TGTGCCAGCAGCTTAGCGACCAGCGGGGGGGCCTACGAGCAGTACTTC.